These 7 T cell receptor beta chains came from one sample sequenced in a study of blood T cell repertoires in COVID-19. Using immunoSEQ multiplex PCR, the repertoire was profiled, and TCRdb retains in-frame clones only, with some absent. Among some 100,000 clones listed, roughly 92% were seen once. Sequenced material: peripheral blood. These TCRs come from a man aged 65 to 79 with acute or convalescent COVID-19.

The rearrangement joins TRBV4-2 to TRBJ1-1, with 7 bases that match TRBD1. CDR3 length equals 12 residues. J gave up 11 bases and V 3 bases, and 6 bases lay outside the gene matches. Germline CDR1 reads LGHNA; CDR2 reads YNFKEQ. CDR3 in DNA: TGTGCCAGCAGCCACCTACAGGGGTTGGCTTTCTTT. Residues: CASSHLQGLAFF.

V gene TRBV13 combines with J gene TRBJ1-2; D is ambiguous. This CDR3 contains 14 residues. Deletions cut 1 base from V and 4 bases from J, with 10 bases between. The V gene's germline CDR1 is PRHDT and CDR2 FYEKMQ (reference sequence). CDR3 in DNA: TGTGCCAGCAGCTTAGAGGAGGGTACCTATGGCTACACCTTC. Translating gives CASSLEEGTYGYTF.

The chain employs TRBV19 and TRBJ2-3; TRBD2 is a possible D gene (5 bases). The CDR3 has 15 residues. Germline CDR1 LNHDA, CDR2 SQIVND (reference sequence). Trimming stripped 0 bases from V and 6 bases from J, with 13 bases between. The CDR3 loop is CASSIELGLSDTQYF. The CDR3 region has the DNA TGTGCCAGTAGTATAGAACTAGGGCTTTCGGATACGCAGTATTTT.

This rearrangement joins TRBV29-1 to TRBJ1-1; D call uncertain. Germline lookup yields CDR1 SQVTM and CDR2 ANQGSEA. V was clipped by 3 bases and J by 3 bases, with 11 bases between them. The CDR3 spans 13 residues. The chain's CDR3 is CSVESTLDTEAFF. CDR3 DNA: TGCAGCGTTGAGAGTACGTTGGACACTGAAGCTTTCTTT.

The rearrangement links TRBV27 to TRBJ1-5; 7 nucleotides match TRBD1. Trimming removed 4 bases from V and 7 bases from J; junction bases left unmatched: 10. The CDR3 is 15 amino acids. In germline, CDR1 is MNHEY, CDR2 SMNVEV (reference sequence). CDR3 residues: CASSSNRGFLQPQHF. DNA for the CDR3: TGTGCCAGCAGTTCTAACAGGGGATTTTTACAGCCCCAGCATTTT.

Here the CDR3 reads CARTGVSGNTIYF. The DNA for the CDR3 is TGTGCCAGGACAGGGGTTTCTGGAAACACCATATATTTT. This chain uses TRBV2 with TRBJ1-3; 8 bases match TRBD1. The CDR3 contains 13 residues. J was trimmed by 1 base and V by 9 bases; bases with no gene match: 2. Germline assignment: CDR1 SNHLY and CDR2 FYNNEI.

The chain couples TRBV7-9 to TRBJ1-6; 7 positions agree with TRBD1. V dropped 5 bases and J dropped 7; count of bases not matched to a gene: 5. Germline lookup yields CDR1 SEHNR and CDR2 FQNEAQ (reference sequence). The CDR3 covers 14 residues. This CDR3 reads CASSLTGSNSPLHF. CDR3 nucleotide sequence: TGTGCCAGCAGCCTGACAGGGAGCAATTCACCCCTCCACTTT.